The clone carrying this TCR beta chain occurred many times. Its specificity is not known. This entry comes from a study of T cell repertoires in cytomegalovirus infection. The study's findings and limits: CMV-specific HLA-C-restricted TCR beta clonotypes dominated the ex vivo response.

TCRdb independently ran MiXCR on the reads; one entry per CDR3 protein. The sample shows over 300,000 distinct CDR3 sequences, under 20% of them seen only once. This TCR came from a human donor in good health (CMV status not recorded). Some clones in this sample may be carry-over from other donors' samples. Sequencing used PBMCs.

The CDR3: CASSFSGPITEQYF. The DNA of the CDR3 is TGTGCCAGCAGCTTCTCGGGTCCTATTACCGAGCAGTACTTC. V is TRBV7-2 and J is TRBJ2-7; unclear D gene. With 3 bases removed from V and 6 bases from J, the gap between germline ends came to 15 bases. Germline CDR1 and CDR2: SGHTA and FQGNSA. This CDR3 region has 14 residues.